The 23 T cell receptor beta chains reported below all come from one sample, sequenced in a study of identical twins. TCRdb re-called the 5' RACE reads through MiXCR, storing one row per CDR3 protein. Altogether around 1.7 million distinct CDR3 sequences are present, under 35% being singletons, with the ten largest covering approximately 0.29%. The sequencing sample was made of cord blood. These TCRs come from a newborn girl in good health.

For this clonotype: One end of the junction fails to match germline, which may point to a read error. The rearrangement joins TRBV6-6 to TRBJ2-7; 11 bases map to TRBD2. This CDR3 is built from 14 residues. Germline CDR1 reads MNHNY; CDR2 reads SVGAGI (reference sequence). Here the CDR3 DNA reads TGTGTCAGCAGTAGACTAGCGGGAACCTACGAGCAGTACTTC. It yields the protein CVSSRLAGTYEQYF.

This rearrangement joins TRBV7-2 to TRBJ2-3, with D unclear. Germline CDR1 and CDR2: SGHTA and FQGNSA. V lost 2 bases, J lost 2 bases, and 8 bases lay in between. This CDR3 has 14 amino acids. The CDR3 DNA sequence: TGTGCCAGCAGCTTAAGGGCGGCCACAGATACGCAGTATTTT. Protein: CASSLRAATDTQYF.

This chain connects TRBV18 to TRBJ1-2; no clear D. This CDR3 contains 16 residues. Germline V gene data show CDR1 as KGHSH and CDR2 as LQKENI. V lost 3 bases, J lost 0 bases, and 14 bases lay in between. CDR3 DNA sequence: TGTGCCAGCTCACCGGTAGAATTCACCTCTAACTATGGCTACACCTTC. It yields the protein CASSPVEFTSNYGYTF.

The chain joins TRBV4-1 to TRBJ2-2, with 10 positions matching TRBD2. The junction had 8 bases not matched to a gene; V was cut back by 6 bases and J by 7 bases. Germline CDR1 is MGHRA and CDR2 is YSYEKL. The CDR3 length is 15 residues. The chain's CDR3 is CASRVLAGVNGELFF. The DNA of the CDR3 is TGCGCCAGCAGGGTCCTAGCGGGGGTTAACGGGGAGCTGTTTTTT.

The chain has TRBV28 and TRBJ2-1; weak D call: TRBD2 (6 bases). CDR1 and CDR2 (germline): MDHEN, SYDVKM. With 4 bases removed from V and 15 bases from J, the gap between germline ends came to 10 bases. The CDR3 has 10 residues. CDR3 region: CASSSRRAFF. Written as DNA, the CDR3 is TGTGCCAGCAGTTCCCGGAGGGCGTTCTTC.

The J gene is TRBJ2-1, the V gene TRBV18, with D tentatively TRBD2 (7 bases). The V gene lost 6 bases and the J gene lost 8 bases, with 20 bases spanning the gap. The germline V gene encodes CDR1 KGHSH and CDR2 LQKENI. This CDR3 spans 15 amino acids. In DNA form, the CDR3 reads TGTGCCAGCTCCCCTCCCGGGGGGCTTGCGGATGAGCAGTTCTTC. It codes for CASSPPGGLADEQFF. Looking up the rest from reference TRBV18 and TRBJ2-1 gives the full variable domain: NAGVMQNPRHLVRRRGQEARLRCSPMKGHSHVYWYRQLPEEGLKFMVYLQKENIIDESGMPKERFSAEFPKEGPSILRIQQVVRGDSAAYFCASSPPGGLADEQFFGPGTRLTVL.

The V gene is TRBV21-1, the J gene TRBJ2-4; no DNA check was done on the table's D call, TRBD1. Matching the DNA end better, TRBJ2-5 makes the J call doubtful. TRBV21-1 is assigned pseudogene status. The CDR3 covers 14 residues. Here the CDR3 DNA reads TGTGCCAGCAGCCGTGGGGACAGCCAAGAGACCCAGTACTTC. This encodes CASSRGDSQETQYF.

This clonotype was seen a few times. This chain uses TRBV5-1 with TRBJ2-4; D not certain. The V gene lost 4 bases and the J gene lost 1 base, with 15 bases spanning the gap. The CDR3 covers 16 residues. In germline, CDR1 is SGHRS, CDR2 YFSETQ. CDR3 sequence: CASSQEPMTAKNIQYF. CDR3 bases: TGCGCCAGCAGCCAGGAGCCCATGACGGCCAAAAACATTCAGTACTTC.

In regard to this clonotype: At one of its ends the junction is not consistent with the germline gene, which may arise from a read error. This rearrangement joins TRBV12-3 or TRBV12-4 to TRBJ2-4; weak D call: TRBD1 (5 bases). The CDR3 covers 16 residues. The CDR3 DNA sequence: TGTGCCAGCAGTTTCGACAGAGTTTTCGCCAAAAGCATTCAGTACTTC. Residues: CASSFDRVFAKSIQYF.

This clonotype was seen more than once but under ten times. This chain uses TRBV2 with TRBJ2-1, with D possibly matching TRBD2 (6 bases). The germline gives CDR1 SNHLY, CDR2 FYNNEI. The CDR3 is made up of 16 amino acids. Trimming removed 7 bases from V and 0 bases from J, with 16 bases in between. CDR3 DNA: TGTGCCAGCATCAAGCGGGCGGCTAGCTCCTACAATGAGCAGTTCTTC. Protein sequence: CASIKRAASSYNEQFF.

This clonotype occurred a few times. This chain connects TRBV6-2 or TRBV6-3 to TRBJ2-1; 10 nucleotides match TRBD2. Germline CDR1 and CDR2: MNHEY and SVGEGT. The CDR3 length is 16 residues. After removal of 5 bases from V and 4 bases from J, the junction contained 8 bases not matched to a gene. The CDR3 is CASSVSGTSVYNEQFF. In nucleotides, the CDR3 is TGTGCCAGCAGTGTATCCGGGACTAGCGTTTACAATGAGCAGTTCTTC.

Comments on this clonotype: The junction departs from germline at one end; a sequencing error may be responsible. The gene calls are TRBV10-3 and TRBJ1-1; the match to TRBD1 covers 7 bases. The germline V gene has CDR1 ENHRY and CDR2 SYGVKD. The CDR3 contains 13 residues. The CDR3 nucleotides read TGTGCCGTCAGCGACAGGGTCGTCACTGAAGCTTTCTTT. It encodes CAVSDRVVTEAFF.

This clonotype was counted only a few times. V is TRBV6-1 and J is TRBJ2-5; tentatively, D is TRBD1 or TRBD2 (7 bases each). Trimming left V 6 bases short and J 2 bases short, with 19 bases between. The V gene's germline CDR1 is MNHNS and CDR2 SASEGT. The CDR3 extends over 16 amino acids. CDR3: CASRWSRGRGQETQYF. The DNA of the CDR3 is TGTGCCAGCAGATGGAGCAGGGGGAGGGGGCAAGAGACCCAGTACTTC.

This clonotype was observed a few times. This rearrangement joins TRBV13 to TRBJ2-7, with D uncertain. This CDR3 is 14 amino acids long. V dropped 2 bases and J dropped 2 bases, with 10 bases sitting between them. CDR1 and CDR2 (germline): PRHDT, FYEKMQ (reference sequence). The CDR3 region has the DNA TGTGCCAGCAGCTTAAATCCCAAGACCTACGAGCAGTACTTC. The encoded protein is CASSLNPKTYEQYF. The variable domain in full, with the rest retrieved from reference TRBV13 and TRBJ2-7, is AAGVIQSPRHLIKEKRETATLKCYPIPRHDTVYWYQQGPGQDPQFLISFYEKMQSDKGSIPDRFSAQQFSDYHSELNMSSLELGDSALYFCASSLNPKTYEQYFGPGTRLTVT.

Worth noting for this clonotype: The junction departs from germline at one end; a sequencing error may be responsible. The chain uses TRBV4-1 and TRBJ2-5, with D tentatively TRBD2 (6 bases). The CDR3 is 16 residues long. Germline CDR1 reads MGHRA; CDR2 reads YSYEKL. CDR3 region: CACSQGRTPRQETQYF. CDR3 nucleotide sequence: TGCGCCTGCAGCCAAGGGAGGACTCCAAGACAAGAGACCCAGTACTTC.

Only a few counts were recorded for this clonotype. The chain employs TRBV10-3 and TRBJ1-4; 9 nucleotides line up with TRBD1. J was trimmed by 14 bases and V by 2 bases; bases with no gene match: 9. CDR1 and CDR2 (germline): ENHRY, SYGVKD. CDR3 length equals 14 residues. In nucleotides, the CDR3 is TGTGCCATCAGTGAGCCCGGGACAGGGAGTCGGCTGTTTTTT. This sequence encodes CAISEPGTGSRLFF.

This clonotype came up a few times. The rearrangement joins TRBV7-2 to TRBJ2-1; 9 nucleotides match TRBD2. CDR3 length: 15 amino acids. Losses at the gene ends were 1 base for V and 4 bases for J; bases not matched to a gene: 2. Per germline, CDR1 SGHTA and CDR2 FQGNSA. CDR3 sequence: CASSLGREGYNEQFF. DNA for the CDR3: TGTGCCAGCAGCTTAGGGCGGGAGGGGTACAATGAGCAGTTCTTC.

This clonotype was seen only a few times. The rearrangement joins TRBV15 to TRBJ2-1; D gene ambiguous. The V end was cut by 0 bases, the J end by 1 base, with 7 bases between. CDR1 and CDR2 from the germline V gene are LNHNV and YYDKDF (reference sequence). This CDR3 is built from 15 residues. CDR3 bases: TGTGCCACCAGCAGAGATCTCGGGTCCTACAATGAGCAGTTCTTC. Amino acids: CATSRDLGSYNEQFF.

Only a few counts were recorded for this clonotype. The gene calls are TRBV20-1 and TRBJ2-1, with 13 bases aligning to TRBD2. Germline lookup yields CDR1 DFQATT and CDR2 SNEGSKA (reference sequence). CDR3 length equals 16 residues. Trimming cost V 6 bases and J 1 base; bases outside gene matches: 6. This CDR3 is CSARGLAGPSYNEQFF. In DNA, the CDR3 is TGCAGTGCACGGGGACTAGCGGGACCTTCCTACAATGAGCAGTTCTTC.

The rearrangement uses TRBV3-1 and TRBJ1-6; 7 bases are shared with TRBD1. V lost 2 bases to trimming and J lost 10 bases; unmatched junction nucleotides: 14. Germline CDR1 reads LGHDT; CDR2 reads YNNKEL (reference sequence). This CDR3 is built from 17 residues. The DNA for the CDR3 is TGTGCCAGCAGCCAACCCAAGGGGGCCGAGGGCGTCTCACCCCTCCACTTT. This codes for CASSQPKGAEGVSPLHF. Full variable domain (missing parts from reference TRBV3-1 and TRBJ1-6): DTAVSQTPKYLVTQMGNDKSIKCEQNLGHDTMYWYKQDSKKFLKIMFSYNNKELIINETVPNRFSPKSPDKAHLNLHINSLELGDSAVYFCASSQPKGAEGVSPLHFGNGTRLTVT.

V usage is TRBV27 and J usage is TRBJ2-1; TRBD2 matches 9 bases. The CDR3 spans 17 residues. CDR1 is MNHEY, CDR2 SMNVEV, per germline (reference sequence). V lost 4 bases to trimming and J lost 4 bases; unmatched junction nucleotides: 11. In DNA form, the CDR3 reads TGTGCCAGCAGTTCCCACCTAACTAGCGGGCCGTACAATGAGCAGTTCTTC. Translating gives CASSSHLTSGPYNEQFF.

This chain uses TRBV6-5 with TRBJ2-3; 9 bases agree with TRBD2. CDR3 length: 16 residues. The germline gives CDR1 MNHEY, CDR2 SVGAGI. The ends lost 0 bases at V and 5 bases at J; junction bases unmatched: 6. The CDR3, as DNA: TGTGCCAGCAGTTACTCGACTAGCGGCGGGGGAGATACGCAGTATTTT. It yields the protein CASSYSTSGGGDTQYF.

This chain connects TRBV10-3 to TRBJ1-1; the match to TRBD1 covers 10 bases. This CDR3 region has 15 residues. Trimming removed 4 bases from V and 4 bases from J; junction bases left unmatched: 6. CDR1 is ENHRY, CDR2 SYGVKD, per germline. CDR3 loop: CAISGKDRGITEAFF. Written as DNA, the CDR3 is TGTGCCATCAGTGGAAAGGACAGGGGGATCACTGAAGCTTTCTTT.